This entry lists 13 T cell receptor beta chains sequenced from one sample in a study of response to subunit inactivated influenza vaccine (dated by TCRdb to 2016 to 2019). The protocol used for the library was RT-PCR. TCRdb lists the instrument as Illumina HiSeq 2500. TCRdb reprocessed the public reads (quality trimming at Q25 with fastp, clone calling with MiXCR) and kept in-frame beta chains. Each CDR3 protein gets just one entry, which takes the most common genes and DNA from the rows behind it. In this sample the table shows about 170,000 distinct CDR3 sequences, around 12% of which occur a single time. The ten largest clones capture over 25% of the sample. The data were also submitted as part of a second study, on T cells expressing NK-cell markers. From that second study: The TCR beta cDNA libraries were made using 5'RACE template switching, a step that added both a universal primer site and unique molecular identifiers.

The material sequenced was CD8+ T cells sorted from PBMCs, taken 11 to 12 days after vaccination. These TCRs come from a man aged 50-60 years who received an inactivated influenza vaccine. Donor details come from another sample of the same person, matched by shared clones.

The sample holds many counts of this clonotype. The chain couples TRBV5-1 to TRBJ2-7, with TRBD1 identical over 10 bases. V shed 4 bases and J 4 bases; nucleotides not matched to a gene: 8. The CDR3 length is 15 residues. Germline-derived CDR1 and CDR2 are SGHRS and YFSETQ. The CDR3 DNA sequence: TGCGCCAGCAGCGTGGACAGGGGGGCATCTTACGAGCAGTACTTC. This codes for CASSVDRGASYEQYF.

The rearrangement joins TRBV5-1 to TRBJ2-7, with 11 bases fitting TRBD1. The CDR3 consists of 15 residues. Trimming removed 0 bases from V and 3 bases from J; junction bases left unmatched: 2. Germline V gene lookup returns CDR1 SGHRS and CDR2 YFSETQ. The CDR3 nucleotides are TGCGCCAGCAGCTTGGCCGGGACAGGGGGCTACGAGCAGTACTTC. Amino acids: CASSLAGTGGYEQYF.

The V call is TRBV14, the J call TRBJ2-3; maybe TRBD2 (5 bases). This CDR3 spans 16 amino acids. The germline CDR1 and CDR2 sequences are SGHDN and FVKESK. V lost 0 bases and J 2 bases, leaving 12 bases between the germline ends. The CDR3 region has the DNA TGTGCCAGCAGCCAAGATGGGCCGGGGTTCACAGATACGCAGTATTTT. It is translated as CASSQDGPGFTDTQYF.

The chain is built from TRBV30 and TRBJ1-1; D ambiguous. The CDR3 is 10 residues long. Trimming cost V 2 bases and J 6 bases, with 4 bases left between them. CDR1 is GTSNPN, CDR2 SVGIG, per germline (reference sequence). The CDR3 loop is CAWSRSEAFF. In DNA, the CDR3 is TGTGCCTGGAGTCGATCTGAAGCTTTCTTT.

The V gene is TRBV23-1, the J gene TRBJ2-7; maybe TRBD1 (5 bases). TRBV23-1 is reported as an ORF; its role is uncertain. The CDR3 has 17 residues. V was cut by 6 bases and J by 0 bases, with 21 bases left in between. CDR3 protein: CASRLNDSLKGSYEQYF. CDR3 bases: TGCGCCAGCAGACTAAACGACAGCTTGAAGGGCTCCTACGAGCAGTACTTC.

The rearrangement links TRBV30 to TRBJ2-2; possible D gene TRBD2, 6 bases. Germline CDR1 reads GTSNPN; CDR2 reads SVGIG (reference sequence). The CDR3 covers 14 residues. The V end was cut by 2 bases, the J end by 4 bases, with 11 bases between. CDR3 nucleotide sequence: TGTGCCTGGAGTAGGACCGGGGGCACCGGGGAGCTGTTTTTT. Translation gives CAWSRTGGTGELFF.

This chain links TRBV7-8 with TRBJ2-7; 10 positions agree with TRBD1. The V and J ends lost 5 bases and 5 bases, in that order; junction bases with no gene match: 9. Germline CDR1 and CDR2: SGHVS and FQNEAQ. The CDR3 length is 15 residues. The DNA of the CDR3 is TGTGCCAGCAGCGCCGGGACAGGGGTTTCGGACGAGCAGTACTTC. This encodes CASSAGTGVSDEQYF. The whole variable domain, remainder taken from reference TRBV7-8 and TRBJ2-7, is GAGVSQSPRYKVAKRGQDVALRCDPISGHVSLFWYQQALGQGPEFLTYFQNEAQLDKSGLPSDRFFAERPEGSVSTLKIQRTQQEDSAVYLCASSAGTGVSDEQYFGPGTRLTVT.

CDR3 protein: CASAGSVQETQYF. In DNA, the CDR3 is TGTGCCAGTGCGGGTAGCGTCCAAGAGACCCAGTACTTC. The rearrangement joins TRBV12-3 or TRBV12-4 to TRBJ2-5, with TRBD2 as a possible D gene (5 bases). The CDR3 is 13 amino acids. Trimming removed 9 bases at V and 1 base at J, with 12 bases between.

This clonotype has just a few counts. The chain joins TRBV12-3 or TRBV12-4 to TRBJ2-1; no definite D call. The CDR3 totals 15 residues. V was trimmed by 3 bases and J by 0 bases, leaving 9 bases between them. The CDR3 nucleotides are TGTGCCAGCAGTTTCGGCGGAAACTCCTACAATGAGCAGTTCTTC. This sequence encodes CASSFGGNSYNEQFF.

This clonotype appeared a few times. V is TRBV7-9 and J is TRBJ1-5; no reliable D call. Trimming removed 5 bases from V and 1 base from J, with 9 bases in between. The germline V gene encodes CDR1 SEHNR and CDR2 FQNEAQ (reference sequence). The CDR3 runs to 14 residues. The CDR3 DNA is TGTGCCAGCAGCGCGGCCGGGAGCAATCAGCCCCAGCATTTT. It yields the protein CASSAAGSNQPQHF.

J is TRBJ2-2 and V is TRBV28; 7 bases agree with TRBD2. The CDR3 totals 14 residues. V shed 7 bases and J 6 bases; nucleotides not matched to a gene: 8. Looked up from germline, CDR1 is MDHEN and CDR2 is SYDVKM. The CDR3 nucleotides are TGTGCCAGCAACCTCCCCCGGGGGGCCGGGGAGCTGTTTTTT. Translation gives CASNLPRGAGELFF.

This clonotype was seen repeatedly, ten times or more. The J gene is TRBJ2-1, the V gene TRBV6-1, with 12 positions matching TRBD2. Germline assignment: CDR1 MNHNS and CDR2 SASEGT. V lost 5 bases, J lost 5 bases, and 10 bases stayed unmatched. This CDR3 spans 17 amino acids. The CDR3 nucleotides are TGTGCCAGCAGTACCCACTCTAGCGGGGGGGCGGACAATGAGCAGTTCTTC. Translating it yields CASSTHSSGGADNEQFF.

This rearrangement joins TRBV29-1 to TRBJ2-7, with D perhaps matching TRBD1 or TRBD2 (5 bases each). CDR1 is SQVTM and CDR2 is ANQGSEA in the germline V gene. The CDR3 consists of 13 residues. With 4 bases removed from V and 0 bases from J, the gap between germline ends came to 10 bases. CDR3 sequence reads: CSVALGTSYEQYF. CDR3 coding DNA: TGCAGCGTTGCCCTTGGGACCTCCTACGAGCAGTACTTC.